The entry that follows covers one T cell receptor (beta chain) sequence. The target antigen is unknown. This sample stems from a study of vaccination effects on CD4 cells after COVID-19. The study, taken as a whole, reports: Few convalescent patients and no early post-infection timepoints were included in the study.

Only in-frame clones appear in the TCRdb table, and some are missing; sequencing was by immunoSEQ multiplex PCR. The sample includes more than 30,000 clones, about four fifths of them seen just once. The CDR3 has 13 residues. CDR1 and CDR2 from the germline V gene are KGHSH and LQKENI. Trimming stripped 6 bases from V and 6 bases from J, with 15 bases between. CD4+ T cell isolation took place after about nine days of culture. V is TRBV18 and J is TRBJ2-7; tentative D call: TRBD2 (6 bases). The sample in question was CD4+ T cells from PBMCs cultured without peptide, obtained before COVID-19 vaccination. This clonotype was sampled from a human donor who received a COVID-19 vaccine. This CDR3 reads CASSPGLPSEQYV. The CDR3 DNA reads as TGTGCCAGCTCTCCGGGACTGCCCAGCGAGCAGTACGTC.